This T cell receptor (beta chain) was recovered during a study of radiation and T cells in renal cell carcinoma. Whole-study context: Nephrectomy followed 15 Gy stereotactic body radiation by 4 weeks.

Trimming removed 7 bases from V and 5 bases from J, with 18 bases in between. The CDR3 is 14 amino acids. The germline CDR1 and CDR2 sequences are MGHDK and SYGVNS. Sequencing used immunoSEQ multiplex PCR; TCRdb keeps in-frame clones, though not all of them. Of over 55,000 clones in the sample, around 81% were seen once. A note on this clone: Its matching antigen is unknown.

Whole-study findings and limits: No pretreatment tumor biopsies were available for baseline clonotypes.

As to time point: blood 2 weeks post-SBRT. The treatment here: 15 Gy SBRT to primary tumor, nephrectomy 4 weeks later. This rearrangement joins TRBV25-1 to TRBJ2-7; D might be TRBD1 or TRBD2, each matching 7 bases. Source: blood, taken from a patient whose treatment included radiotherapy and nephrectomy. This receptor was obtained from a man in his 60s with renal cell carcinoma. CDR3 DNA: TGTGCCAGCACCGAGCAGGGGGGGACGAACGAGCAGTACTTC. Its protein product is CASTEQGGTNEQYF.